The 22 T cell receptor beta chains listed next were all sequenced from one sample in a study of T cell clonotyping in hematopoietic cell transplantation. Regarding time point: recipient sample about 28 days before transplant, after cytoreduction. Sequencing was performed with immunoSEQ multiplex PCR; in TCRdb, only in-frame clones are kept and a portion is missing. The sample shows roughly 45,000 clones, 80% to 90% of them seen only once. This sample comprised peripheral blood mononuclear cells, obtained before stem cell transplant. The receptors shown here come from a man between 60 and 75 years old with biphenotypic leukemia. Some clones in this sample may be carry-over from other donors' samples.

The chain is built from TRBV30 and TRBJ2-6; 8 bases match TRBD1. J was trimmed by 0 bases and V by 1 base; bases with no gene match: 14. Germline CDR1 is GTSNPN and CDR2 is SVGIG (reference sequence). This CDR3 region has 20 residues. CDR3 sequence (DNA): TGTGCCTGGAGTGCATTCCAGGGGGCTTTTTTTGGCTCTGGGGCCAACGTCCTGACTTTC. Encoded protein: CAWSAFQGAFFGSGANVLTF. The full variable domain, with the rest looked up from reference TRBV30 and TRBJ2-6, is SQTIHQWPATLVQPVGSPLSLECTVEGTSNPNLYWYRQAAGRGLQLLFYSVGIGQISSEVPQNLSASRPQDRQFILSSKKLLLSDSGFYLCAWSAFQGAFFGSGANVLTFGAGSRLTVL.

The chain couples TRBV28 to TRBJ2-7; TRBD1 matches 9 bases. Germline V gene data show CDR1 as MDHEN and CDR2 as SYDVKM. The CDR3 length is 13 residues. V shed 10 bases, J shed 3 bases, and the junction held 7 bases outside the gene matches. CDR3 nucleotide sequence: TGTGCCACCGGAGAGACAGGGGGCTACGAGCAGTACTTC. Protein product: CATGETGGYEQYF.

The rearrangement links TRBV4-2 to TRBJ1-4; no clear D. V dropped 1 base and J dropped 8 bases, with 11 bases sitting between them. Germline V gene lookup returns CDR1 LGHNA and CDR2 YNFKEQ. There are 14 residues in the CDR3. CDR3 protein: CASSQAREREKLFF. In nucleotides, the CDR3 is TGTGCCAGCAGCCAAGCTCGGGAAAGGGAAAAACTGTTTTTT.

This chain links TRBV11-2 with TRBJ2-7, with a weak D call TRBD2 (6 bases). Trimming pared 5 bases from V and 2 bases from J, leaving 13 bases between. Germline CDR1 reads SGHAT; CDR2 reads FQNNGV. The CDR3 extends over 14 amino acids. CDR3: CASSALGGTYEQYF. As DNA, the CDR3 is TGTGCCAGCAGCGCACTGGGAGGAACCTACGAGCAGTACTTC.

The chain combines TRBV30 with TRBJ2-5, with D tentatively TRBD1 or TRBD2 (6 bases each). V dropped 1 base and J dropped 4 bases, with 16 bases sitting between them. CDR1 and CDR2 (germline): GTSNPN, SVGIG (reference sequence). The CDR3 is made up of 15 amino acids. The CDR3 sequence is CAWSEGGPGGETQYF. The CDR3 bases are TGTGCCTGGAGTGAGGGGGGACCTGGGGGAGAGACCCAGTACTTC.

This chain uses TRBV27 with TRBJ2-7; D not resolved. Germline V CDR1 and CDR2: MNHEY, SMNVEV (reference sequence). CDR3 length equals 13 residues. The ends were cut back, 0 bases at V and 3 bases at J, with 6 bases in the middle. The CDR3 spells CASSLSAHYEQYF. For the CDR3, the DNA is TGTGCCAGCAGTTTATCAGCCCACTACGAGCAGTACTTC.

This chain links TRBV2 with TRBJ2-7, with TRBD2 identical over 9 bases. CDR3 length: 16 amino acids. V lost 4 bases, J lost 7 bases, and 14 bases stayed unmatched. CDR1 and CDR2 (germline): SNHLY, FYNNEI. CDR3 in amino acids: CASSGGVAGVLGEQYF. CDR3 DNA sequence: TGTGCCAGCAGTGGGGGCGTAGCGGGAGTTTTAGGAGAGCAGTACTTC.

J is TRBJ2-1 and V is TRBV5-1; D gene uncertain. CDR1 and CDR2 from the germline V gene are SGHRS and YFSETQ. V shed 0 bases and J shed 5 bases, with 6 bases lying between them. This CDR3 spans 13 amino acids. CDR3 DNA sequence: TGCGCCAGCAGCTTGGGCATGAACAATGAGCAGTTCTTC. Its translation: CASSLGMNNEQFF.

This chain connects TRBV19 to TRBJ1-4, with a possible D match to TRBD1 (5 bases). Trimming pared 9 bases from V and 6 bases from J, leaving 17 bases between. CDR1 and CDR2 from the germline V gene are LNHDA and SQIVND (reference sequence). The CDR3 length is 14 residues. CDR3 loop: CASQLSRGDEKLFF. DNA for the CDR3: TGTGCCAGCCAACTGTCCCGGGGGGATGAAAAACTGTTTTTT.

The CDR3: CSVKFDFSNNEQFF. CDR3 nucleotide sequence: TGCAGCGTTAAGTTCGACTTTTCCAACAATGAGCAGTTCTTC. V and J are TRBV29-1 and TRBJ2-1; no reliable D call. In germline, CDR1 is SQVTM, CDR2 ANQGSEA. The CDR3 is 14 amino acids. V lost 5 bases to trimming and J lost 5 bases, with 16 bases between them.

The chain links TRBV2 to TRBJ2-7; TRBD1 matches at 9 bases. J lost 6 bases, V lost 9 bases, and 12 bases had no gene match. Germline V CDR1 and CDR2: SNHLY, FYNNEI. The CDR3 runs to 14 residues. The CDR3 reads CARSPGTGPFEQYF. The CDR3 coding sequence is TGTGCCAGATCACCCGGGACAGGGCCCTTCGAGCAGTACTTC.

This clone was observed a few times. The chain links TRBV5-1 to TRBJ2-7, with 7 positions matching TRBD1. V lost 4 bases and J lost 5; bases outside the gene matches: 6. This CDR3 contains 13 residues. Germline V gives CDR1 SGHRS, CDR2 YFSETQ. This CDR3 reads CASSTGQANEQYF. The CDR3 coding sequence is TGCGCCAGCAGCACCGGACAGGCCAACGAGCAGTACTTC.

This chain uses TRBV6-6 with TRBJ1-1, with TRBD1 as a possible D gene (5 bases). V lost 6 bases, J lost 5 bases, and 13 bases lay in between. CDR1 is MNHNY, CDR2 SVGAGI, per germline (reference sequence). There are 13 residues in the CDR3. The CDR3 sequence is CASSGTYRTEAFF. The CDR3 region has the DNA TGTGCCAGCAGCGGGACCTACAGGACTGAAGCTTTCTTT.

The chain carries TRBV19 and TRBJ1-1; D may be TRBD1 (5 bases). The CDR3 has 12 residues. Germline V gene data show CDR1 as LNHDA and CDR2 as SQIVND (reference sequence). CDR3 protein: CAIAGPRTEAFF. Here the CDR3 DNA reads TGTGCGATTGCGGGGCCTCGCACTGAAGCTTTCTTT.

V and J are TRBV7-9 and TRBJ1-2; no definite D call. The CDR3 is 15 amino acids. The germline V and J ends were trimmed by 1 base and 0 bases, with 9 bases remaining between them. In germline, CDR1 is SEHNR, CDR2 FQNEAQ (reference sequence). The CDR3 DNA reads TGTGCCAGCAGCTTAGGAAATACAACTAACTATGGCTACACCTTC. Protein product: CASSLGNTTNYGYTF.

CDR3 DNA sequence: TGTGCCAGCAGTTCCCCTGACCGCGGGGAGCTGTTTTTT. Its protein product is CASSSPDRGELFF. V usage is TRBV28 and J usage is TRBJ2-2, with D uncertain. Trimming shortened V by 4 bases and J by 7 bases, and 10 bases separated the two germline ends. CDR1 and CDR2 from the germline V gene are MDHEN and SYDVKM. There are 13 residues in the CDR3.

The chain uses TRBV7-8 and TRBJ2-5; TRBD1 matches 8 bases. The V gene end was trimmed by 4 bases and the J gene end by 4 bases; junction bases not matched to a gene: 11. The CDR3 is made up of 16 amino acids. The germline V gene encodes CDR1 SGHVS and CDR2 FQNEAQ. This chain's CDR3 is CASSSLNRGVGETQYF. CDR3 DNA: TGTGCCAGCAGCTCCCTCAACAGGGGGGTGGGAGAGACCCAGTACTTC.

V is TRBV28 and J is TRBJ2-1; TRBD2 aligns across 12 bases. The J segment lost 4 bases and the V segment lost 3 bases, leaving 16 bases of the junction unmatched. Germline V gene sequence: CDR1 MDHEN, CDR2 SYDVKM. The CDR3 loop spans 20 amino acids. CDR3 sequence: CASSLADGLSGLAGYNEQFF. CDR3 nucleotides: TGTGCCAGCAGTTTGGCGGACGGCCTCTCGGGACTAGCGGGTTACAATGAGCAGTTCTTC. Looking up the rest from reference TRBV28 and TRBJ2-1 gives the full variable domain: DVKVTQSSRYLVKRTGEKVFLECVQDMDHENMFWYRQDPGLGLRLIYFSYDVKMKEKGDIPEGYSVSREKKERFSLILESASTNQTSMYLCASSLADGLSGLAGYNEQFFGPGTRLTVL.

The V and J genes are TRBV2 and TRBJ2-2; 10 bases are a match to TRBD1. Germline trimming cut 7 bases from V and 8 bases from J; bases unmatched to any gene: 10. Germline loops: CDR1 SNHLY, CDR2 FYNNEI. This CDR3 contains 15 residues. CDR3 nucleotides: TGTGCCAGCACACGGGACAGGGGACTTGGTGGGGAGCTGTTTTTT. It translates to CASTRDRGLGGELFF.

The rearrangement uses TRBV28 and TRBJ2-5; D possibly corresponds to TRBD2 (5 bases). The CDR3 covers 13 residues. Trimming removed 5 bases at V and 3 bases at J, with 10 bases between. The germline V gene encodes CDR1 MDHEN and CDR2 SYDVKM. The CDR3 spells CASSKNGEETQYF. The CDR3 nucleotides read TGTGCCAGCAGTAAAAACGGGGAAGAGACCCAGTACTTC. Using reference TRBV28 and TRBJ2-5 for the parts outside the CDR3, the full variable domain is DVKVTQSSRYLVKRTGEKVFLECVQDMDHENMFWYRQDPGLGLRLIYFSYDVKMKEKGDIPEGYSVSREKKERFSLILESASTNQTSMYLCASSKNGEETQYFGPGTRLLVL.

This clone was counted only a few times. The chain recombines TRBV6-5 with TRBJ1-2, with a weak D call TRBD1 (5 bases). V was shortened by 0 bases and J by 0 bases, with 11 bases between the two germline ends. Per germline, CDR1 MNHEY and CDR2 SVGAGI. The CDR3 length is 16 residues. The chain's CDR3 is CASSYSTERANYGYTF. Written as DNA, the CDR3 is TGTGCCAGCAGTTACTCGACAGAGAGAGCTAACTATGGCTACACCTTC.

This clone was observed a few times. The rearrangement links TRBV2 to TRBJ1-5, with D possibly matching TRBD1 (6 bases). V was pared by 6 bases and J by 5 bases, with 11 bases between. The CDR3 runs to 13 residues. Germline assignment: CDR1 SNHLY and CDR2 FYNNEI. In DNA form, the CDR3 reads TGTGCCAGCAGCTTTGGGGGGCATCAGCCCCAGCATTTT. Translated: CASSFGGHQPQHF.